The rows below give T cell receptor beta chains drawn from one sample of a study of blood T cell repertoires in COVID-19. Repertoires were generated with immunoSEQ multiplex PCR, while TCRdb's copy carries only in-frame clones and drops some. The data hold more than 7,500 clones, with approximately 92% observed a single time. Sequencing was done on a sample of peripheral blood. These receptors were collected from a woman aged 45-65 years with active COVID-19. Each CDR3 is given with its conserved first and last residue. D genes are given only for firm matches. A row's size may be missing; if present it is once, few, many or a size class.

>TRBV24-1|.|TRBJ2-1|TRBD1
CATSDPDRGHRGEQFF
TGTGCCACCAGTGACCCTGACAGGGGGCATCGGGGTGAGCAGTTCTTC
>TRBV24-1|.|TRBJ2-5|TRBD2
CATAPGLADQETQYF
TGTGCCACTGCACCGGGACTAGCGGACCAAGAGACCCAGTACTTC
>TRBV19|.|TRBJ2-7|TRBD2
CASSYRTSGSYEQYF
TGTGCCAGTAGTTATCGGACTAGCGGATCCTACGAGCAGTACTTC
>TRBV5-1|.|TRBJ1-1|.
CASSLGNMNTEAFF
TGCGCCAGCAGCTTGGGCAACATGAACACTGAAGCTTTCTTT
>TRBV6-6|.|TRBJ2-3|.
CASGLQLVLTDTQYF
TGTGCCAGCGGACTACAACTAGTGCTCACAGATACGCAGTATTTT
>TRBV11-2|.|TRBJ2-1|TRBD2
CASSISGTSGSEQFF
TGTGCCAGCAGCATCTCCGGGACTAGCGGGAGTGAGCAGTTCTTC
>TRBV5-1|.|TRBJ2-5|.
CASSLGLAVSSGETQYF
TGCGCCAGCAGCTTGGGGTTAGCGGTGAGCTCGGGGGAGACCCAGTACTTC
>TRBV2|.|TRBJ1-2|.
CASSEEQGYGYTF
TGTGCCAGCAGTGAAGAACAGGGTTATGGCTACACCTTC
>TRBV4-2|.|TRBJ2-4|.
CASSQDPGMAKNIQYF
TGTGCCAGCAGCCAAGATCCAGGTATGGCCAAAAACATTCAGTACTTC
>TRBV28|.|TRBJ1-1|.
CASSYPGRGTEAFF
TGTGCCAGCAGTTATCCGGGCAGGGGAACTGAAGCTTTCTTT
>TRBV5-4|.|TRBJ2-1|TRBD2
CASSLALREGRNEQFF
TGTGCCAGCAGCTTGGCATTGCGGGAGGGCCGCAATGAGCAGTTCTTC
>TRBV2|.|TRBJ2-1|TRBD2
CATSIRVMAASGSPEQFF
TGTGCCACCTCAATACGGGTCATGGCGGCTAGCGGGAGCCCTGAGCAGTTCTTC
>TRBV4-1|.|TRBJ2-3|.
CASSQDTTGVADTQYF
TGCGCCAGCAGCCAAGATACCACGGGAGTGGCAGATACGCAGTATTTT
>TRBV11-1|once|TRBJ2-7|.
CASSLAGRSGSYEQYF
TGTGCCAGCAGCTTAGCGGGGAGGAGCGGATCCTACGAGCAGTACTTC
>TRBV6-1|.|TRBJ2-5|.
CASSDQVNQETQYF
TGTGCCAGCAGTGATCAGGTAAACCAAGAGACCCAGTACTTC
>TRBV7-6|few|TRBJ2-1|TRBD2
CASSPLAGGGVNEQFF
TGTGCCAGCAGCCCACTGGCGGGAGGGGGGGTCAATGAGCAGTTCTTC
>TRBV5-1|.|TRBJ2-1|.
CASSSPSEQFF
TGCGCCAGCAGCTCTCCGAGTGAGCAGTTCTTC
>TRBV27|.|TRBJ2-3|TRBD1
CASSWDRVTGTQYF
TGTGCCAGCAGTTGGGACAGGGTGACAGGTACGCAGTATTTT
>TRBV5-1|.|TRBJ2-2|TRBD1
CASSLGPGTGDTGELFF
TGCGCCAGCAGCCTCGGACCCGGGACAGGGGACACCGGGGAGCTGTTTTTT
>TRBV6-1|.|TRBJ1-2|TRBD1
CASSEGTGYGYTF
TGTGCCAGCAGTGAAGGGACAGGGTATGGCTACACCTTC
>TRBV5-1|.|TRBJ1-1|.
CASRMIQGEAFF
TGCGCCAGCAGAATGATACAGGGAGAAGCTTTCTTT
>TRBV24-1|.|TRBJ2-5|TRBD1
CATSDLQGSQETQYF
TGTGCCACCAGTGATCTACAGGGGAGCCAAGAGACCCAGTACTTC
>TRBV12-3/TRBV12-4|.|TRBJ2-7|.
CASSFGHEQYF
TGTGCCAGCAGTTTTGGCCACGAGCAGTACTTC
>TRBV20-1|.|TRBJ2-5|.
CSASPKETQYF
TGCAGTGCTAGCCCCAAAGAGACCCAGTACTTC
>TRBV5-1|.|TRBJ2-7|.
CASSLAVQGSSYEQYF
TGCGCCAGCAGCTTGGCGGTCCAGGGTTCGTCCTACGAGCAGTACTTC
>TRBV5-1|.|TRBJ2-1|TRBD2
CASSLGTSGDGEQFF
TGCGCCAGCAGCTTGGGGACTAGCGGGGACGGTGAGCAGTTCTTC
>TRBV5-6|.|TRBJ1-6|TRBD1
CASSLGTGTPNSPLHF
TGTGCCAGCAGCTTGGGGACAGGGACCCCTAATTCACCCCTCCACTTT
>TRBV5-6|.|TRBJ2-2|TRBD2
CASSSLGGRGTGELFF
TGTGCCAGCAGCTCCTTAGGAGGGAGGGGCACCGGGGAGCTGTTTTTT
>TRBV4-1|.|TRBJ2-7|TRBD1
CASSQNRGSYEQYF
TGCGCCAGCAGCCAAAACAGGGGGAGCTACGAGCAGTACTTC
>TRBV7-9|.|TRBJ1-1|.
CASSLYFGNTEAFF
TGTGCCAGCAGCCTCTACTTTGGGAACACTGAAGCTTTCTTT
>TRBV3-1/TRBV3-2|.|TRBJ1-4|.
CASSQKTGTRLMDEKLFF
TGTGCCAGCAGCCAGAAAACAGGAACCCGGTTGATGGATGAAAAACTGTTTTTT
>TRBV5-4|.|TRBJ2-1|TRBD1
CASSASTGTGNEQFF
TGTGCCAGCAGCGCCAGTACGGGGACAGGCAATGAGCAGTTCTTC
>TRBV11-2|.|TRBJ2-5|.
CASSLDEGLSYQETQYF
TGTGCCAGCAGCTTAGATGAAGGACTGTCGTACCAAGAGACCCAGTACTTC
>TRBV6-1|.|TRBJ2-2|TRBD1
CASSQGQGAGAGELFF
TGTGCCAGCAGTCAAGGGCAGGGGGCCGGCGCCGGGGAGCTGTTTTTT
>TRBV5-1|.|TRBJ2-3|TRBD2
CASSLVTSGNTDTQYF
TGCGCCAGCAGCTTGGTGACTAGCGGTAACACAGATACGCAGTATTTT
>TRBV4-2|.|TRBJ1-1|TRBD1
CASSQKDRENTEAFF
TGTGCCAGCAGCCAAAAGGACAGGGAGAACACTGAAGCTTTCTTT
>TRBV18|.|TRBJ1-2|TRBD1
CASSPFPRTGGYGYTF
TGTGCCAGCTCACCATTTCCCCGGACAGGGGGCTATGGCTACACCTTC
>TRBV18|once|TRBJ1-1|.
CASSPPGRTEAFF
TGTGCCAGCTCACCACCCGGCAGGACTGAAGCTTTCTTT
>TRBV7-2|.|TRBJ1-6|.
CASSFRSSPLHF
TGTGCCAGCAGCTTTAGATCCTCACCCCTCCACTTT
>TRBV5-1|.|TRBJ2-5|TRBD1
CASTVGDDRVWETQYF
TGCGCCAGCACCGTGGGGGACGACAGGGTGTGGGAGACCCAGTACTTC
>TRBV4-1|.|TRBJ1-2|.
CASSLSPGQRNYGYTF
TGCGCCAGCAGCCTTTCCCCGGGACAAAGAAACTATGGCTACACCTTC
>TRBV5-1|.|TRBJ2-7|TRBD1
CASSLARDRPYEQYF
TGCGCCAGCAGCTTGGCCAGGGACAGACCCTACGAGCAGTACTTC
>TRBV29-1|.|TRBJ2-5|.
CSVGIGRVATQYF
TGCAGCGTGGGCATTGGCAGGGTGGCGACCCAGTACTTC
>TRBV12-3/TRBV12-4|.|TRBJ1-1|TRBD1
CASITTGGTEAFF
TGTGCCAGCATTACGACAGGGGGCACTGAAGCTTTCTTT
>TRBV30|.|TRBJ2-7|TRBD1
CAWEPRTGNYEQYF
TGTGCCTGGGAGCCGCGGACAGGGAATTACGAGCAGTACTTC
>TRBV10-1|.|TRBJ2-1|.
CASSGLAWNEQFF
TGCGCCAGCAGTGGACTTGCCTGGAATGAGCAGTTCTTC
>TRBV18|.|TRBJ1-2|.
CASSPSQGLDGYTF
TGTGCCAGCTCACCGTCCCAGGGGTTGGATGGCTACACCTTC
>TRBV5-1|.|TRBJ2-3|TRBD1
CASSLGQGALTQYF
TGCGCCAGCAGCCTTGGACAGGGGGCGCTTACGCAGTATTTT
>TRBV7-2|.|TRBJ2-7|.
CASSLDRSGWYEQYF
TGTGCCAGCAGCCTCGACAGATCAGGTTGGTACGAGCAGTACTTC
>TRBV27|.|TRBJ1-4|TRBD1
CASSFRSRGREKLFF
TGTGCCAGCAGTTTTCGTTCCAGGGGGCGAGAAAAACTGTTTTTT
>TRBV5-1|.|TRBJ2-1|TRBD2
CASSLLASGNHNEQFF
TGCGCCAGCAGCTTGCTGGCTAGCGGGAACCACAATGAGCAGTTCTTC
>TRBV5-1|once|TRBJ2-2|.
CASSFSEELNGELFF
TGCGCCAGCAGCTTCTCGGAGGAGTTAAACGGGGAGCTGTTTTTT
>TRBV25-1|.|TRBJ2-7|.
CASSVRAVNTAYEQYF
TGTGCCAGCAGTGTCCGAGCGGTAAATACGGCCTACGAGCAGTACTTC
>TRBV7-8|.|TRBJ1-2|TRBD1
CASSLVGGAGYGYTF
TGTGCCAGCAGCTTAGTAGGGGGCGCGGGCTATGGCTACACCTTC
>TRBV25-1|.|TRBJ2-1|.
CASSEYQGNEQFF
TGTGCCAGCAGTGAATATCAGGGAAATGAGCAGTTCTTC
>TRBV19|.|TRBJ1-1|.
CASRLPSGGTEAFF
TGTGCCAGCCGCCTTCCCAGCGGGGGCACTGAAGCTTTCTTT
>TRBV5-1|.|TRBJ2-1|.
CASSLEGESYNEQFF
TGCGCCAGCAGCTTGGAGGGGGAGTCCTACAATGAGCAGTTCTTC
>TRBV10-3|once|TRBJ1-1|.
CAISGLTGGYLEAFF
TGTGCCATCAGTGGTTTGACAGGCGGTTACCTTGAAGCTTTCTTT
>TRBV6-5|.|TRBJ1-2|TRBD1
CASSYSRTGLGYTF
TGTGCCAGCAGTTACTCCCGGACAGGACTTGGCTACACCTTC
>TRBV19|.|TRBJ1-1|.
CASSISSGQILNTEAFF
TGTGCCAGTAGTATATCGTCGGGTCAGATACTGAACACTGAAGCTTTCTTT